The text below deals with one T cell receptor beta chain. What it binds is not known. TCR beta cDNA libraries included unique molecular identifiers. Once roughly 0.9 to 11 million T cells were used, approximately 520,000 cDNA molecules resulted. In TCRdb, the PCR reads were re-called with MiXCR into one record per CDR3 protein. The sample has hundreds of thousands of distinct CDR3 sequences; about 53% are singletons. The CDR3 has 16 residues. Germline lookup yields CDR1 LGHDT and CDR2 YNNKEL (reference sequence). This record belongs to a study of post-analysis software for immune sequencing data. Study conclusions and caveats: Included in a set of five TRBV segments more frequent in patients than controls were TRBV5-6, TRBV5-1 and TRBV20-1.

Sequencing was done on a sample of blood. The V gene is TRBV3-1, the J gene TRBJ2-4; TRBD2 matches 9 bases. The end of the DNA fits TRBJ2-7 better, so the J call may be wrong. The source is a girl aged 10-17 years with multiple sclerosis. DNA for the CDR3: TGTGCCAGCAGCCAAGATCCGAGCGGGGGGCTCTACGAGCAGTACTTC. Translation: CASSQDPSGGLYEQYF.